The sequence of this T cell receptor (beta chain) was determined in a study of blood T cells in healthy people across ages. Findings and limits, study-wide: Possibly confounding the expanded clonotype changes was the fact that donor CMV status was unknown. Unsorted PBMC input precluded a conclusive naive versus antigen-experienced comparison. Estimates drawn from one million T cells were deemed to understate diversity.

On this clonotype itself: The antigen remains undetermined.

A second PCR, run for about 7 to 11 cycles, used a sample-barcoded 5' primer plus a J-beta primer mix. Each sample provided no less than 2.5 million CDR3-containing paired-end reads. TCRdb itself ran the 5' RACE reads through MiXCR, one entry per CDR3 protein. The table lists some 900,000 distinct CDR3 sequences, 25% to 30% of them singletons, with approximately 15% in the top ten. Germline CDR1 is SGHAT and CDR2 is FQNNGV. V gave up 3 bases and J gave up 2 bases; unmatched junction bases: 10. CDR3 length equals 17 residues. The origin of this receptor is an elderly woman in good health. Sequenced material: blood. J is TRBJ2-5 and V is TRBV11-2; TRBD2 aligns across 9 bases. CDR3 protein: CASSFGQVTSGQETQYF. The DNA of the CDR3 is TGTGCCAGCAGCTTTGGACAAGTGACTAGCGGACAAGAGACCCAGTACTTC.